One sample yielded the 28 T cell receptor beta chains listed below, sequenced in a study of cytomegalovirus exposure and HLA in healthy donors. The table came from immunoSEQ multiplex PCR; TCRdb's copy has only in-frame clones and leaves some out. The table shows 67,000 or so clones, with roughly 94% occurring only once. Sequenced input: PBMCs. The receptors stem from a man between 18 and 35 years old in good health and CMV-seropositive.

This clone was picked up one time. The chain's CDR3 is CASAGTGGYEQYF. DNA for the CDR3: TGTGCCTCCGCCGGGACAGGGGGTTACGAGCAGTACTTC. J is TRBJ2-7 and V is TRBV14, with 11 bases matching TRBD1. Trimming took 11 bases from V and 4 from J; bases not matched to a gene: 7. CDR1 and CDR2 (germline): SGHDN, FVKESK. The length of the CDR3 is 13 residues.

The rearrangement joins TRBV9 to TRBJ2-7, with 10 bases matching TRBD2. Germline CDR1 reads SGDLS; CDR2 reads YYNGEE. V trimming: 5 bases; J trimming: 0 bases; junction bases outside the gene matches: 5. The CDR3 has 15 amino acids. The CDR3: CASSSSGGASYEQYF. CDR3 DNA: TGTGCCAGCAGTTCAAGCGGGGGGGCCTCCTACGAGCAGTACTTC.

Written as DNA, the CDR3 is TGTGCCAGCAGCCCCGGACTAGCGGGGGCCGGCTCCTACGAGCAGTACTTC. Protein sequence: CASSPGLAGAGSYEQYF. The J gene is TRBJ2-7, the V gene TRBV5-4, with 13 bases lining up with TRBD2. Trimming cost V 4 bases and J 0 bases; bases outside gene matches: 7. CDR3 length: 17 amino acids. From germline, CDR1 is SGHNT and CDR2 YYREEE (reference sequence).

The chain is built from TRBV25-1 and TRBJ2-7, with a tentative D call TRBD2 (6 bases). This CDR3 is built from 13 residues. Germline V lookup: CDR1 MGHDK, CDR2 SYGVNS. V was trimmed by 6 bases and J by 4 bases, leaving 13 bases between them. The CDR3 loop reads CASREGTAYEQYF. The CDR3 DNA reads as TGTGCCAGCAGGGAGGGGACGGCATACGAGCAGTACTTC.

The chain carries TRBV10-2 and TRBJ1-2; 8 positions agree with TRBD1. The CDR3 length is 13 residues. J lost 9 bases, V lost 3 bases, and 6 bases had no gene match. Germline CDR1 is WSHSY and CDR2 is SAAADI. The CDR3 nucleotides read TGCGCCAGCAGTGACTGGACAGGGCACAGCTACACCTTC. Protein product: CASSDWTGHSYTF.

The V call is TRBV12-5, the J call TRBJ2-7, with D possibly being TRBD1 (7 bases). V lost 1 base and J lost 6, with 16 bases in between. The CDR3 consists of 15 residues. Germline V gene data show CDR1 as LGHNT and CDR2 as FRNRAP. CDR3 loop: CASGLGYRGLGEQYF. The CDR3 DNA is TGTGCTAGTGGTTTGGGGTACAGGGGACTGGGCGAGCAGTACTTC.

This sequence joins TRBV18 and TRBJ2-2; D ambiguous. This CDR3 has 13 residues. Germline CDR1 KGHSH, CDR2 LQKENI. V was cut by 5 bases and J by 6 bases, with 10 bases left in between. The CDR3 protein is CASSESVSGELFF. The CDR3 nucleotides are TGTGCCAGCTCAGAATCAGTTTCCGGGGAGCTGTTTTTT.

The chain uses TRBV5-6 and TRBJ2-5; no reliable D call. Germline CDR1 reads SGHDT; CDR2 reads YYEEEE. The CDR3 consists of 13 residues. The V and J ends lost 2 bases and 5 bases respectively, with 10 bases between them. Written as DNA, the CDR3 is TGTGCCAGCAGCTTTCTAATCGGGGAGACCCAGTACTTC. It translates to CASSFLIGETQYF. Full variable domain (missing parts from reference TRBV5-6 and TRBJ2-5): DAGVTQSPTHLIKTRGQQVTLRCSPKSGHDTVSWYQQALGQGPQFIFQYYEEEERQRGNFPDRFSGHQFPNYSSELNVNALLLGDSALYLCASSFLIGETQYFGPGTRLLVL.

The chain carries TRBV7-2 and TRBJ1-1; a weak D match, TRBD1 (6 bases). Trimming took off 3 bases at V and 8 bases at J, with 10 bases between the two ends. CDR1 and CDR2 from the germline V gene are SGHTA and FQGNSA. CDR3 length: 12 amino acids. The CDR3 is CASSFSGTEAFF. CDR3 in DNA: TGTGCCAGCAGCTTTTCCGGGACAGAAGCTTTCTTT.

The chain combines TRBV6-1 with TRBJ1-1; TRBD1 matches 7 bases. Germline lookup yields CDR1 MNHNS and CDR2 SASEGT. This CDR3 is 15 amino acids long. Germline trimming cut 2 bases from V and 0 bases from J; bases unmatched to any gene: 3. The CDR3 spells CASSEQGEMNTEAFF. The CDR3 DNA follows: TGTGCCAGCAGTGAACAGGGGGAGATGAACACTGAAGCTTTCTTT.

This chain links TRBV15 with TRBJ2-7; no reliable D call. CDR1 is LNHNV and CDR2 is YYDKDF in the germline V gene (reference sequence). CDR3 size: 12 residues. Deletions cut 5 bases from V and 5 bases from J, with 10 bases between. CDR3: CATSPDRDEQYF. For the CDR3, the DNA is TGTGCCACCAGCCCAGACCGGGACGAGCAGTACTTC.

The CDR3, as DNA: TGTGCCAGCACCTCAGCATCGACAGGGGGGTGGAATGAGCAGTTCTTC. It yields the protein CASTSASTGGWNEQFF. The J gene is TRBJ2-1, the V gene TRBV6-6; 9 nucleotides line up with TRBD1. Per the germline V gene, CDR1 is MNHNY and CDR2 is SVGAGI (reference sequence). Unmatched junction bases numbered 14, after V lost 7 bases and J lost 7 bases. The CDR3 contains 16 residues.

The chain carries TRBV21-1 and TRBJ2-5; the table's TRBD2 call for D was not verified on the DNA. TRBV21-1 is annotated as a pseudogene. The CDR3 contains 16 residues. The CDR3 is CASSKLGTRRVGTQYF. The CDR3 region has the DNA TGTGCCAGCAGCAAATTGGGGACTAGGAGAGTCGGGACCCAGTACTTC.

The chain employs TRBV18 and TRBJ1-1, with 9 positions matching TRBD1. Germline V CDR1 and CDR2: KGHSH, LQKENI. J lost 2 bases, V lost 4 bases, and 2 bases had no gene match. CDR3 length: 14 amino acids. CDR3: CASSRGQGNTEAFF. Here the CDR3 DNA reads TGTGCCAGCTCACGGGGACAGGGAAACACTGAAGCTTTCTTT.

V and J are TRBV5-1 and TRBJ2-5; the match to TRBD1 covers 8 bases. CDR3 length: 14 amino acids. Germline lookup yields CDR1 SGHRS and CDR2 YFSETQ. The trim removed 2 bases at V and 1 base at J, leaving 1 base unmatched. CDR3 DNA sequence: TGCGCCAGCAGCTTCGGACAGGGCCAAGAGACCCAGTACTTC. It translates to CASSFGQGQETQYF.

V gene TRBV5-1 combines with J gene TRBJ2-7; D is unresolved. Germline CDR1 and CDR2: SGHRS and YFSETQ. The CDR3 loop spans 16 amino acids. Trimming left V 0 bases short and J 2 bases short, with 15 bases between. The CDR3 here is CASSLAEMRFAYEQYF. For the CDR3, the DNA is TGCGCCAGCAGCTTGGCCGAGATGAGGTTTGCCTACGAGCAGTACTTC.

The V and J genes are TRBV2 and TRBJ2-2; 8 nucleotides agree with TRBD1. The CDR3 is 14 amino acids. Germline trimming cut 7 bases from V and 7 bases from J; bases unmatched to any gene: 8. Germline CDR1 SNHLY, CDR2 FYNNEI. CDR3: CASMSGTGGGELFF. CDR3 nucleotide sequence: TGTGCCAGCATGTCCGGGACAGGCGGCGGGGAGCTGTTTTTT.

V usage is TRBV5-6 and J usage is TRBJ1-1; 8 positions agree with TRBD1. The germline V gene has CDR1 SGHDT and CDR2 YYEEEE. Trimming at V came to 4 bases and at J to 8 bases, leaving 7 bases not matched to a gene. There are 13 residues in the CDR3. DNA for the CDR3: TGTGCCAGCAGCCACGGACAGGGCCCCGAAGCTTTCTTT. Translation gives CASSHGQGPEAFF.

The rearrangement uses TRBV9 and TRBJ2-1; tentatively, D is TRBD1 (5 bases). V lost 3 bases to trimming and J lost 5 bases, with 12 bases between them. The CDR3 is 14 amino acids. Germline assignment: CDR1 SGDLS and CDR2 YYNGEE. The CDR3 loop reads CASSAPTGDNEQFF. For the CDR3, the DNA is TGTGCCAGCAGCGCCCCAACAGGAGACAATGAGCAGTTCTTC.

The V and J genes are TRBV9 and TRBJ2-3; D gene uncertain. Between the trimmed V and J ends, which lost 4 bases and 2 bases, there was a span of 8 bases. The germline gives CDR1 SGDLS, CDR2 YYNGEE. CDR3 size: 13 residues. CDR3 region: CASSLLLTDTQYF. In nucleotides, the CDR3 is TGTGCCAGCAGCTTACTCCTCACAGATACGCAGTATTTT.

Here the CDR3 DNA reads TGTGCCAGCAGTGGGACAGGGGTGGGCAATCAGCCCCAGCATTTT. Translating it yields CASSGTGVGNQPQHF. The chain has TRBV2 and TRBJ1-5, with TRBD1 matching over 9 bases. The CDR3 loop spans 15 amino acids. Germline loops: CDR1 SNHLY, CDR2 FYNNEI. V shed 4 bases, J shed 2 bases, and the junction held 3 bases outside the gene matches. Full variable domain (outside the CDR3, taken from reference TRBV2 and TRBJ1-5): EPEVTQTPSHQVTQMGQEVILRCVPISNHLYFYWYRQILGQKVEFLVSFYNNEISEKSEIFDDQFSVERPDGSNFTLKIRSTKLEDSAMYFCASSGTGVGNQPQHFGDGTRLSIL.

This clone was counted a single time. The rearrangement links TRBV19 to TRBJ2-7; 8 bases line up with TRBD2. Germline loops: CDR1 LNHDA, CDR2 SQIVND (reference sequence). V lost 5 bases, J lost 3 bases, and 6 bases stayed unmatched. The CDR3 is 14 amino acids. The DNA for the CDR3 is TGTGCCAGTAGTCTTGATAGCGGGAACTACGAGCAGTACTTC. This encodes CASSLDSGNYEQYF. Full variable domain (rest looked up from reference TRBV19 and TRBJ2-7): DGGITQSPKYLFRKEGQNVTLSCEQNLNHDAMYWYRQDPGQGLRLIYYSQIVNDFQKGDIAEGYSVSREKKESFPLTVTSAQKNPTAFYLCASSLDSGNYEQYFGPGTRLTVT.

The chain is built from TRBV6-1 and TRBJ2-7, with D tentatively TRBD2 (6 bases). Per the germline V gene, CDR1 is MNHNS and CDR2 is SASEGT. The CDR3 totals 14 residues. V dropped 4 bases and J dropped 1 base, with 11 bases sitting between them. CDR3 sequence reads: CASSVRGESYEQYF. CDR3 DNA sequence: TGTGCCAGCAGTGTCCGCGGGGAGTCCTACGAGCAGTACTTC.

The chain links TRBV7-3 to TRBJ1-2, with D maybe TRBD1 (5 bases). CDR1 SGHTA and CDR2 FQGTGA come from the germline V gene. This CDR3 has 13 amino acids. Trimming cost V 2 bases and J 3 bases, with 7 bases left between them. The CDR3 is CASSLGGDYGYTF. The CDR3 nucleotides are TGTGCCAGCAGCTTAGGGGGGGACTATGGCTACACCTTC.

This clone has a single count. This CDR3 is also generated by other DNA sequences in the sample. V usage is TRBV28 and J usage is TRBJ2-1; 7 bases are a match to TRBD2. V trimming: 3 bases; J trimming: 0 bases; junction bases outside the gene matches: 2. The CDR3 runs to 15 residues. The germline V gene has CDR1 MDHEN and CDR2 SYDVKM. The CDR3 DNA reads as TGTGCCAGCAGTTTGGGCGGGAGCTCCTACAATGAGCAGTTCTTC. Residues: CASSLGGSSYNEQFF.

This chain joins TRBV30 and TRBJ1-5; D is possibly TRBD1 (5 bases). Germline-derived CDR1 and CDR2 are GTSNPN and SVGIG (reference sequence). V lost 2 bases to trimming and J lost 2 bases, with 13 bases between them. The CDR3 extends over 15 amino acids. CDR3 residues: CAWSSGTAGNQPQHF. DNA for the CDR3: TGTGCCTGGAGTAGCGGGACCGCGGGCAATCAGCCCCAGCATTTT. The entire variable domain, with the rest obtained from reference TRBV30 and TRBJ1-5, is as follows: SQTIHQWPATLVQPVGSPLSLECTVEGTSNPNLYWYRQAAGRGLQLLFYSVGIGQISSEVPQNLSASRPQDRQFILSSKKLLLSDSGFYLCAWSSGTAGNQPQHFGDGTRLSIL.

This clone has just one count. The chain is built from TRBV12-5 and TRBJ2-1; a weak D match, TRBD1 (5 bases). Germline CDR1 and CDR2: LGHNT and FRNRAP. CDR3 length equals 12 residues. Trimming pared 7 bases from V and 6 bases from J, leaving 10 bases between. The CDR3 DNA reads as TGTGCTAGTGATCGTCAGGGCAATGAGCAGTTCTTC. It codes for CASDRQGNEQFF.

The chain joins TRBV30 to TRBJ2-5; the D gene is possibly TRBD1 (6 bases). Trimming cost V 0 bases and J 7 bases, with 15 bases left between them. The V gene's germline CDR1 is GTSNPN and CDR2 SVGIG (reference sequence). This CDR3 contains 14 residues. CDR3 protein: CAWSVGDLTGTQYF. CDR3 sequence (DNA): TGTGCCTGGAGTGTGGGGGACCTGACAGGGACCCAGTACTTC.